This TCR beta chain emerged from a study of blood T cells in healthy people across ages. Then a second PCR, running roughly 7 to 11 cycles, was carried out with a sample-barcoded 5' primer and a J-beta primer mix. TCRdb reanalysed the 5' RACE reads using MiXCR and keeps one entry per CDR3 protein. The repertoire holds 800,000 or so distinct CDR3 sequences, with approximately 59% as singletons. Germline-derived CDR1 and CDR2 are DFQATT and SNEGSKA (reference sequence). The CDR3 has 15 residues. V lost 5 bases and J lost 1; bases outside the gene matches: 7. Study-wide results and caveats: Donors of long life had a larger count of naive CD4+ cells and greater diversity than aged donors. Naive T cell percentage and TCR beta diversity correlated strongly.

This clonotype has more than one count but fewer than ten. Antigen specificity is unknown. Specimen: blood. The chain couples TRBV20-1 to TRBJ2-3; the match to TRBD2 covers 9 bases. This clonotype was obtained from a man under 40 in good health. This CDR3 reads CSAEGGGAGTDTQYF. DNA of the CDR3: TGCAGTGCTGAAGGCGGGGGGGCAGGCACAGATACGCAGTATTTT.